The 17 T cell receptor beta chains below come from one sample, sequenced in a study of blood T cell repertoires in COVID-19 (TCRdb year 2020). To prepare the library, the immunoSEQ multiplex PCR assay was applied. As stored in TCRdb, this immuneACCESS dataset retains in-frame rearrangements with V and J assigned. A fraction of the clones does not appear; measured against another copy, unresolved V genes explain less than half of the discrepancy, and the remainder lacks a known reason. The sample records some 180,000 clones, around 83% of which are singletons. 7.5% to 9.5% of the sample goes to the ten largest clones. The specimen was peripheral blood. The source is a woman aged 60-70 years with acute or convalescent COVID-19.

The chain carries TRBV2 and TRBJ2-1; TRBD2 might be the D (6 bases). CDR1 SNHLY and CDR2 FYNNEI come from the germline V gene. CDR3 length: 16 amino acids. V lost 4 bases and J lost 4, with 17 bases in between. The CDR3 reads CASSGRGSLGYNEQFF. The DNA of the CDR3 is TGTGCCAGCAGTGGACGGGGGTCCCTGGGGTACAATGAGCAGTTCTTC.

V is TRBV5-1 and J is TRBJ2-2; no reliable D call. The germline gives CDR1 SGHRS, CDR2 YFSETQ. The CDR3 length is 12 residues. The V end lost 2 bases, the J end lost 7 bases, and 6 bases lay between the germline ends. The CDR3: CASSLEHGELFF. CDR3 nucleotide sequence: TGCGCCAGCAGCTTAGAGCACGGGGAGCTGTTTTTT.

This chain joins TRBV15 and TRBJ2-7; TRBD2 matches 12 bases. The CDR3 runs to 14 residues. The trim removed 5 bases at V and 2 bases at J, leaving 1 base unmatched. Germline CDR1 reads LNHNV; CDR2 reads YYDKDF (reference sequence). This chain's CDR3 is CATSASGRAYEQYV. CDR3 DNA sequence: TGTGCCACCAGCGCTAGCGGGAGGGCCTACGAGCAGTACGTC.

This chain joins TRBV5-1 and TRBJ1-3; 7 nucleotides align to TRBD1. CDR1 and CDR2 (germline): SGHRS, YFSETQ. CDR3 length: 15 amino acids. The junction had 6 bases not matched to a gene; V was cut back by 5 bases and J by 1 base. CDR3 protein: CASRETGSSGNTIYF. CDR3 sequence (DNA): TGCGCCAGCAGGGAGACAGGGTCTTCTGGAAACACCATATATTTT.

This rearrangement joins TRBV7-2 to TRBJ2-7; D gene uncertain. CDR3 length equals 13 residues. The V gene lost 0 bases and the J gene lost 3 bases, with 6 bases spanning the gap. The germline CDR1 and CDR2 sequences are SGHTA and FQGNSA. This chain's CDR3 is CASSLALDYEQYV. CDR3 DNA: TGTGCCAGCAGCTTAGCGCTAGACTACGAGCAGTACGTC.

The rearrangement links TRBV10-3 to TRBJ2-1; 8 nucleotides line up with TRBD2. The length of the CDR3 is 15 residues. Looked up from germline, CDR1 is ENHRY and CDR2 is SYGVKD. V shed 4 bases and J 4 bases; nucleotides not matched to a gene: 6. DNA for the CDR3: TGTGCCATCAGTGGTGCGGGAGGCAGATACAATGAGCAGTTCTTC. This codes for CAISGAGGRYNEQFF.

CDR3 loop: CASSLGGTGRAAGYTF. The CDR3 DNA follows: TGTGCCAGCAGCTTAGGAGGGACTGGTAGGGCGGCTGGCTACACCTTC. The chain employs TRBV11-1 and TRBJ1-2, with D tentatively TRBD1 (5 bases). From germline, CDR1 is SGHAT and CDR2 FQDESV (reference sequence). V lost 1 base and J lost 7, with 19 bases in between. The length of the CDR3 is 16 residues.

The chain combines TRBV3-1 (or the pseudogene TRBV3-2) with TRBJ2-7, with D tentatively TRBD1 (5 bases). V was shortened by 0 bases and J by 5 bases, with 17 bases between the two germline ends. The CDR3 consists of 16 residues. Germline V gives CDR1 LGHDT, CDR2 YNNKEL (reference sequence). In nucleotides, the CDR3 is TGTGCCAGCAGCCAAGAGGCCTTTAGGGGTAGAAACGAGCAGTACTTC. Protein sequence: CASSQEAFRGRNEQYF.

V is TRBV6-5 and J is TRBJ1-6; D unclear. Germline CDR1 reads MNHEY; CDR2 reads SVGAGI. The V and J ends lost 6 bases and 7 bases respectively, with 7 bases between them. There are 12 residues in the CDR3. The CDR3 spells CASRAGNSPLHF. The CDR3 DNA is TGTGCCAGCAGGGCAGGAAATTCACCCCTCCACTTT.

This chain links TRBV6-2 or TRBV6-3 with TRBJ2-3, with 10 bases matching TRBD1. The CDR3 is made up of 17 amino acids. The junction had 6 bases not matched to a gene; V was cut back by 0 bases and J by 3 bases. Germline V gene data show CDR1 as MNHEY and CDR2 as SVGEGT. CDR3 loop: CASSYSRQGARTDTQYF. The CDR3 DNA reads as TGTGCCAGCAGTTACTCGAGACAGGGGGCAAGAACAGATACGCAGTATTTT.

The chain recombines TRBV7-9 with TRBJ1-3, with D possibly TRBD1 on 6 matching bases. Trimming removed 5 bases at V and 3 bases at J, with 11 bases between. The length of the CDR3 is 14 residues. Germline-derived CDR1 and CDR2 are SEHNR and FQNEAQ (reference sequence). The CDR3 here is CASSLGTLGNTIYF. Written as DNA, the CDR3 is TGTGCCAGCAGCCTCGGGACACTTGGAAACACCATATATTTT.

The V and J genes are TRBV5-8 and TRBJ1-2; TRBD1 aligns across 7 bases. CDR1 is SGHTS and CDR2 is YDEGEE in the germline V gene. The CDR3 length is 15 residues. V lost 0 bases and J lost 8; bases outside the gene matches: 10. The CDR3 bases are TGTGCCAGCAGCTTGGCCCGTCGACAGGGAGAGGGCTACACCTTC. This sequence encodes CASSLARRQGEGYTF.

A single count supports this clone. J is TRBJ2-3 and V is TRBV6-1; 13 bases fit TRBD2. This CDR3 spans 16 amino acids. The V segment lost 4 bases and the J segment 2 bases; nucleotides outside the gene matches: 3. Germline V gives CDR1 MNHNS, CDR2 SASEGT. The CDR3: CASSAGTSGITDTQYF. CDR3 in DNA: TGTGCCAGCAGTGCCGGGACTAGCGGGATCACAGATACGCAGTATTTT.

The CDR3 DNA is TGCGCCAGCAGCCCTGACAGGGCGGAGGGCTACACCTTC. This sequence encodes CASSPDRAEGYTF. The rearrangement uses TRBV5-1 and TRBJ1-2, with 7 bases aligning to TRBD1. The CDR3 is 13 amino acids. The junction had 8 bases not matched to a gene; V was cut back by 4 bases and J by 8 bases. Germline assignment: CDR1 SGHRS and CDR2 YFSETQ.

This rearrangement joins TRBV15 to TRBJ2-1, with 8 positions matching TRBD2. Germline lookup yields CDR1 LNHNV and CDR2 YYDKDF (reference sequence). This CDR3 spans 15 amino acids. V shed 4 bases and J 10 bases; nucleotides not matched to a gene: 12. The CDR3 DNA follows: TGTGCCACCAGCATCGGGACTAGGGGAAGGGGGGAGCAGTTCTTC. As protein: CATSIGTRGRGEQFF. The full variable domain, with the rest looked up from reference TRBV15 and TRBJ2-1, is DAMVIQNPRYQVTQFGKPVTLSCSQTLNHNVMYWYQQKSSQAPKLLFHYYDKDFNNEADTPDNFQSRRPNTSFCFLDIRSPGLGDTAMYLCATSIGTRGRGEQFFGPGTRLTVL.

This clone was seen a single time. V is TRBV5-1 and J is TRBJ2-1, with TRBD2 identical over 10 bases. The CDR3 has 15 residues. V was clipped by 3 bases and J by 7 bases; unmatched bases: 7. Germline-derived CDR1 and CDR2 are SGHRS and YFSETQ. The CDR3 region is CASSSQPGLANEQFF. DNA of the CDR3: TGCGCCAGCAGCTCACAACCGGGACTAGCGAATGAGCAGTTCTTC. The whole variable domain, filled in from reference TRBV5-1 and TRBJ2-1, reads KAGVTQTPRYLIKTRGQQVTLSCSPISGHRSVSWYQQTPGQGLQFLFEYFSETQRNKGNFPGRFSGRQFSNSRSEMNVSTLELGDSALYLCASSSQPGLANEQFFGPGTRLTVL.

The chain joins TRBV15 to TRBJ2-1; 12 bases map to TRBD2. The CDR3 has 15 amino acids. The trim removed 0 bases at V and 8 bases at J, leaving 2 bases unmatched. Germline V CDR1 and CDR2: LNHNV, YYDKDF (reference sequence). CDR3 protein: CATSRDGLAGYEQFF. The CDR3 DNA reads as TGTGCCACCAGCAGAGATGGACTAGCGGGATATGAGCAGTTCTTC.